This T cell receptor beta chain was captured by sequencing in a study of T cells expressing NK-cell markers. Study context: HCMV seropositivity marked seven of the eight sequenced donors; one was seronegative. Points from the study as a whole: About six of the donors carried dominant NKG2C+ clonotypes that took up 1.0-7.0% of their CD8+ T cells. In a few donors, dominant clonotypes made up roughly 25-60.1% of CD3+CD56-NKG2C+ cells.

Synthesis of TCR beta cDNA relied on 5'RACE template switching carrying UMIs. TCRdb re-called the 5' RACE reads and catalogs CDR3 proteins one per entry, DNA excluded. Here the sample table reports 300,000 to 500,000 distinct CDR3 sequences. Germline lookup yields CDR1 SGHAT and CDR2 FQDESV (reference sequence). The CDR3 is 11 amino acids. Of note for this clonotype: Its specificity is not known.

The specimen was blood T cells: a sorted CD56 or NKG2C T cell subset, CD4+ or CD8+ T cells, or bulk PBMC T cells (not recorded which). The chain uses TRBV11-1 and TRBJ2-1; TCRdb selects TRBD1, and the lack of DNA leaves this call unchecked. This TCR derives from a woman aged 45-65 years in good health. This CDR3 is CASKGRGALFF.